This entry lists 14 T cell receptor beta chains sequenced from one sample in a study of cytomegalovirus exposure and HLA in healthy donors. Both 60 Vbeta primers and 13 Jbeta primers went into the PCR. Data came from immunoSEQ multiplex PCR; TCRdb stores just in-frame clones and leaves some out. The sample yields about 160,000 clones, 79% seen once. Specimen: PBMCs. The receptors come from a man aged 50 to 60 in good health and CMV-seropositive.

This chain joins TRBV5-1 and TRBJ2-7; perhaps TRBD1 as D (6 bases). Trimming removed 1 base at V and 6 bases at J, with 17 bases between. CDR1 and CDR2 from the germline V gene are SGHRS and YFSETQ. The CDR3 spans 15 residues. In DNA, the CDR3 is TGCGCCAGCAGCTTGTCAGGGGACGGATTATCCGAGCAGTACTTC. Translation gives CASSLSGDGLSEQYF. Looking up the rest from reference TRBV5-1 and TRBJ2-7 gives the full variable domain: KAGVTQTPRYLIKTRGQQVTLSCSPISGHRSVSWYQQTPGQGLQFLFEYFSETQRNKGNFPGRFSGRQFSNSRSEMNVSTLELGDSALYLCASSLSGDGLSEQYFGPGTRLTVT.

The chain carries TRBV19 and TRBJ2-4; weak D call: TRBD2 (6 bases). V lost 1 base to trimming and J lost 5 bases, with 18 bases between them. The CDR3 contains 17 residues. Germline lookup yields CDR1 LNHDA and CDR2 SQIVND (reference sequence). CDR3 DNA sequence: TGTGCCAGTAGTATAGGAGGTCGTTCGGGGGAAGAAAACATTCAGTACTTC. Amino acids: CASSIGGRSGEENIQYF.

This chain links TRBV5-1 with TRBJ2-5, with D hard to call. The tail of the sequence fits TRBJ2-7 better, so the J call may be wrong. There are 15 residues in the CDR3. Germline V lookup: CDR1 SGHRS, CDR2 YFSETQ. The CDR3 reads CASSLAARSSYEQYF. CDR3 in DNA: TGCGCCAGCAGCTTGGCCGCTAGGAGCTCCTACGAGCAGTACTTC.

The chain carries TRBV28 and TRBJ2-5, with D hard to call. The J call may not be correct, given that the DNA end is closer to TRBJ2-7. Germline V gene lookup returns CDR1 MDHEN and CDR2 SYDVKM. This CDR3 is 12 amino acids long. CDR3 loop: CASSLSTREQYF. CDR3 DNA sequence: TGTGCCAGCAGTCTGTCGACTCGCGAGCAGTACTTC.

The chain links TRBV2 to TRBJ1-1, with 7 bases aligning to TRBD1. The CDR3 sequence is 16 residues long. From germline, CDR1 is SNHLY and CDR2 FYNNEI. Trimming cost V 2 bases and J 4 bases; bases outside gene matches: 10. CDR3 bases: TGTGCCAGCAGTGAATTTATTGGGACAGATTTCACTGAAGCTTTCTTT. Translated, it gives CASSEFIGTDFTEAFF.

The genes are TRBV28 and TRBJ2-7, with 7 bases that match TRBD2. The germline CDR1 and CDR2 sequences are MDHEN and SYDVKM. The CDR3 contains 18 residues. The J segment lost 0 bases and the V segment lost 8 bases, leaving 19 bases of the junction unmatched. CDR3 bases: TGTGCCAGCTGCCGAAGAGAAGGGACTACCAGGAGCTCCTACGAGCAGTACTTC. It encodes CASCRREGTTRSSYEQYF.

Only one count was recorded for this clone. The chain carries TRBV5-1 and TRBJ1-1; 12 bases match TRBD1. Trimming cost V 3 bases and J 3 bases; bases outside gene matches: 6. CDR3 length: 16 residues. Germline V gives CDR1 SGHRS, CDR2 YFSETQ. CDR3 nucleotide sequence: TGCGCCAGCAGCTCCGGGACAGGGGGCACGTACACTGAAGCTTTCTTT. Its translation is CASSSGTGGTYTEAFF. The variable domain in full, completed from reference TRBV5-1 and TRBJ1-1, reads KAGVTQTPRYLIKTRGQQVTLSCSPISGHRSVSWYQQTPGQGLQFLFEYFSETQRNKGNFPGRFSGRQFSNSRSEMNVSTLELGDSALYLCASSSGTGGTYTEAFFGQGTRLTVV.

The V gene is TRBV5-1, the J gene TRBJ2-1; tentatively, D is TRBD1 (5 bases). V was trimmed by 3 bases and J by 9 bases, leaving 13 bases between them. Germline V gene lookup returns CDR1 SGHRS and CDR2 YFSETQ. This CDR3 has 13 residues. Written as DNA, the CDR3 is TGCGCCAGCAGCTCTACGACAGAAACTGAGCAGTTCTTC. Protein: CASSSTTETEQFF.

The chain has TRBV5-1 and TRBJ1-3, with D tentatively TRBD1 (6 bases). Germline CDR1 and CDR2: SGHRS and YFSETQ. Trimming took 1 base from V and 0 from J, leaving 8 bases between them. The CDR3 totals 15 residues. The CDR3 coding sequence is TGCGCCAGCAGCTTGTCCAGGGGCTCTGGAAACACCATATATTTT. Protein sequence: CASSLSRGSGNTIYF. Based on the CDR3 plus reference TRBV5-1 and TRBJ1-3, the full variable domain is KAGVTQTPRYLIKTRGQQVTLSCSPISGHRSVSWYQQTPGQGLQFLFEYFSETQRNKGNFPGRFSGRQFSNSRSEMNVSTLELGDSALYLCASSLSRGSGNTIYFGEGSWLTVV.

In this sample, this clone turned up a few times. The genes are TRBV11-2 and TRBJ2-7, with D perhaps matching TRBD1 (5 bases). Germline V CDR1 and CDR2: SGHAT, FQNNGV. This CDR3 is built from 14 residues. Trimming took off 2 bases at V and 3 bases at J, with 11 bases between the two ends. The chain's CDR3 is CASSLTQTVYEQYF. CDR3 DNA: TGTGCCAGCAGCTTAACCCAGACAGTCTACGAGCAGTACTTC.

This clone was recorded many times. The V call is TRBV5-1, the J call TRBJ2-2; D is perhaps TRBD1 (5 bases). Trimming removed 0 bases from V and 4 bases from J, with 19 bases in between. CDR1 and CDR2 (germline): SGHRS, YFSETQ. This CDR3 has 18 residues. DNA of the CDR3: TGCGCCAGCAGCTTGGCCTGGGTAGCCCAGGGTCGCACCGGGGAGCTGTTTTTT. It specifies CASSLAWVAQGRTGELFF.

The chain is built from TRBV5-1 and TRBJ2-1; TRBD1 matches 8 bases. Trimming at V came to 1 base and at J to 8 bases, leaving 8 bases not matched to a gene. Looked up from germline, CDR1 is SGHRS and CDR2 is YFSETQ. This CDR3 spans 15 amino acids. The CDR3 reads CASSLRTGLVDEQFF. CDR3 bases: TGCGCCAGCAGCTTGAGGACAGGGCTTGTCGATGAGCAGTTCTTC.

The CDR3 spells CASSLGSQETQYF. CDR3 DNA: TGCGCCAGCAGCTTGGGCAGCCAAGAGACCCAGTACTTC. The rearrangement uses TRBV5-1 and TRBJ2-5; D is uncertain. CDR1 SGHRS and CDR2 YFSETQ come from the germline V gene. This CDR3 spans 13 amino acids. Trimming stripped 0 bases from V and 1 base from J, with 4 bases between.

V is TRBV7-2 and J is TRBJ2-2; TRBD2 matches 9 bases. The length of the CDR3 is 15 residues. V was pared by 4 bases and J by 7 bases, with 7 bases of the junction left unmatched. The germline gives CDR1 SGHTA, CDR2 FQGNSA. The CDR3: CASSSVAGGIGELFF. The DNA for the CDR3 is TGTGCCAGCAGCTCCGTGGCGGGAGGGATCGGGGAGCTGTTTTTT. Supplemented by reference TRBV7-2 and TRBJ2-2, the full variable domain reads GAGVSQSPSNKVTEKGKDVELRCDPISGHTALYWYRQSLGQGLEFLIYFQGNSAPDKSGLPSDRFSAERTGGSVSTLTIQRTQQEDSAVYLCASSSVAGGIGELFFGEGSRLTVL.